This T cell receptor (beta chain) was identified in a study of T cells expressing NK-cell markers. Study information: Sorted CD3+CD56+NKG2C+, CD3+CD56+NKG2C- and CD3+CD56-NKG2C+ T cells provided the TCR beta repertoires. Overall study findings and caveats: Topping the CD3+CD56-NKG2C+ fraction as well were these clonotypes, in a handful of donors. What remained unclear was the HCMV specificity of expanded NKG2C+ T cell clones.

Details on this clonotype: As yet, its antigen is unknown.

The cDNA for TCR beta came from 5'RACE template switching with UMIs. TCRdb reprocessed the 5' RACE reads and reports one entry per CDR3 protein, with no DNA. This listing includes 350,000 to 400,000 distinct CDR3 sequences. The V gene's germline CDR1 is SGHAT and CDR2 FQNNGV. The CDR3 consists of 15 residues. Sequencing was done on a sample of blood T cells: a sorted CD56 or NKG2C T cell subset, CD4+ or CD8+ T cells, or bulk PBMC T cells (not recorded which). The TCR originated in a woman aged 45-65 years in good health. The rearrangement uses TRBV11-2 and TRBJ1-1; TCRdb designates TRBD1, a call that cannot be tested without DNA. CDR3: CASSSYREMNTEAFF.